What follows is one T cell receptor (beta chain) and its context. Germline trimming cut 6 bases from V and 9 bases from J; bases unmatched to any gene: 10. CDR3 length equals 13 residues. Germline assignment: CDR1 LNHDA and CDR2 SQIVND (reference sequence). This sample is drawn from a study of cytotoxic CD8 clonotypes in ibrutinib-treated CLL. The protocol was immunoSEQ multiplex PCR, while the TCRdb copy is restricted to in-frame clones and leaves out a portion. The repertoire holds 65,000 to 85,000 clones, with about nine tenths as singletons. This specimen was PBMCs, taken after 12 months of ibrutinib treatment. This chain links TRBV19 with TRBJ1-1, with 7 bases fitting TRBD1. The sequence came from a human donor with chronic lymphocytic leukemia. CDR3 sequence (DNA): TGTGCCAGTAGAGTAACCTCGACAGGGAAAGCTTTCTTT. Translating gives CASRVTSTGKAFF.